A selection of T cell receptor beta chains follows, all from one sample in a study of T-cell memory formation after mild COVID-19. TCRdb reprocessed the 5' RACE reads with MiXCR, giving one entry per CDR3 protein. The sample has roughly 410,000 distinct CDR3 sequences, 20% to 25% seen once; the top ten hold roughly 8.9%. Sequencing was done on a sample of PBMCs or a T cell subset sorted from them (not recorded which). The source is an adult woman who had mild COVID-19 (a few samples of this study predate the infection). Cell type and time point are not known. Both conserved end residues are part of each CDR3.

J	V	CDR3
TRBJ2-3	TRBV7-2	CASSPFFPTSGGQYF
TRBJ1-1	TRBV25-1	CASRIGNTEAFF
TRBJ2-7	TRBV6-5	CASSYEGGPGLSSYEQYF
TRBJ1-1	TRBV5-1	CASSSGTGLPEAFF
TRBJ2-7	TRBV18	CASSPTSGRAYEQYF
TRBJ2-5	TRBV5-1	CASSYGTGARETQYF
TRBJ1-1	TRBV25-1	CASSGSRPTEAFF
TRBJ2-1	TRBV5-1	CASSPRQGMAYNEQFF
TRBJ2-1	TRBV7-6	CASSRGEKGHEQFF
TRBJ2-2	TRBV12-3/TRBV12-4	CASSLGGLTGELFF
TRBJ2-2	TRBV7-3	CASRGRVTGELFF
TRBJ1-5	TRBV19	CASSPGQESSPQHF
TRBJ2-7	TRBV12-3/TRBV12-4	CASSFSTGNYEQYF
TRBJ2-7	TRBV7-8	CASSVAAPHEQYF
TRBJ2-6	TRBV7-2	CASTLSGGTGANVLTF